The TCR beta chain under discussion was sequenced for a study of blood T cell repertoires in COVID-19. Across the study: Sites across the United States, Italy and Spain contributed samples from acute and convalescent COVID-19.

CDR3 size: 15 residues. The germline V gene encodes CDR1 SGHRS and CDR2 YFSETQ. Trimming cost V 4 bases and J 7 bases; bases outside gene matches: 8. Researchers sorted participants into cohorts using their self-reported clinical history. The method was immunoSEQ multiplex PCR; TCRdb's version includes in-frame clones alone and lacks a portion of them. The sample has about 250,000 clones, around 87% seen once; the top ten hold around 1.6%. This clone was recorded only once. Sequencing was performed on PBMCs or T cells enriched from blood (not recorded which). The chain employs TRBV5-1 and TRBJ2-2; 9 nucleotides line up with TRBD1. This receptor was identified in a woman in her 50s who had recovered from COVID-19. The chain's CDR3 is CASSGGQGIVGELFF. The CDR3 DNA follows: TGCGCCAGCAGCGGCGGACAGGGGATTGTCGGGGAGCTGTTTTTT.